A selection of T cell receptor beta chains follows, all from one sample in a study of blood T cells in healthy people across ages. TCRdb passed the 5' RACE reads through MiXCR, listing each CDR3 protein once. The sample records approximately 880,000 distinct CDR3 sequences, about 44% being singletons. Sequenced input: blood. Every receptor here comes from a man under 40 in good health. Each CDR3 is given with its conserved first and last residue. Fields, in order: D gene, V gene, clone size, J gene, CDR3 length, CDR3 protein, CDR3 DNA. A D gene is named only where the DNA matches it firmly. Size is stated for part of the rows, as once, few or many counts, or as a class when the clone is expanded.

D gene: -; V gene: TRBV7-2; clone size: few; J gene: TRBJ2-3; CDR3 length: 15; CDR3 protein: CASSFQGSVQDTQYF; CDR3 DNA: TGTGCCAGCAGCTTCCAAGGGTCGGTACAGGATACGCAGTATTTT
D gene: -; V gene: TRBV27; clone size: -; J gene: TRBJ1-2; CDR3 length: 15; CDR3 protein: CASSSMDSGYYGYTF; CDR3 DNA: TGTGCCAGCAGTTCTATGGACAGTGGGTACTATGGCTACACCTTC
D gene: -; V gene: TRBV10-3; clone size: -; J gene: TRBJ2-3; CDR3 length: 16; CDR3 protein: CAISGERGTRTDTQYF; CDR3 DNA: TGTGCCATCAGTGGGGAACGGGGGACACGCACAGATACGCAGTATTTT
D gene: TRBD2; V gene: TRBV7-2; clone size: -; J gene: TRBJ2-3; CDR3 length: 16; CDR3 protein: CASSIGASGSTDTQYF; CDR3 DNA: TGTGCCAGCAGCATAGGAGCTAGCGGTAGCACAGATACGCAGTATTTT
D gene: TRBD1; V gene: TRBV5-6; clone size: -; J gene: TRBJ2-7; CDR3 length: 15; CDR3 protein: CASSLVGTGVLEQYF; CDR3 DNA: TGTGCCAGCAGCTTGGTTGGGACAGGGGTTCTGGAGCAGTACTTC
D gene: TRBD2; V gene: TRBV7-9; clone size: -; J gene: TRBJ2-5; CDR3 length: 14; CDR3 protein: CASTRTSGDGTQYF; CDR3 DNA: TGTGCCAGCACCAGGACTAGCGGGGATGGGACCCAGTACTTC
D gene: -; V gene: TRBV12-3/TRBV12-4; clone size: -; J gene: TRBJ2-1; CDR3 length: 14; CDR3 protein: CASSLTGEWNEQFF; CDR3 DNA: TGTGCCAGCAGTTTAACCGGGGAATGGAATGAGCAGTTCTTC
D gene: -; V gene: TRBV28; clone size: -; J gene: TRBJ2-3; CDR3 length: 14; CDR3 protein: CASSLSQGPDTQYF; CDR3 DNA: TGTGCCAGCAGTTTATCCCAGGGGCCAGATACGCAGTATTTT
D gene: -; V gene: TRBV4-3; clone size: few; J gene: TRBJ2-7; CDR3 length: 15; CDR3 protein: CASSQDRLGRYEQYF; CDR3 DNA: TGCGCCAGCAGCCAAGATCGGCTAGGACGATACGAGCAGTACTTC
D gene: -; V gene: TRBV5-1; clone size: -; J gene: TRBJ2-3; CDR3 length: 14; CDR3 protein: CASSRGGQEDTQYF; CDR3 DNA: TGCGCCAGCAGCCGAGGAGGGCAAGAGGATACGCAGTATTTT
D gene: -; V gene: TRBV3-1; clone size: -; J gene: TRBJ1-1; CDR3 length: 14; CDR3 protein: CASSRKTANTEAFF; CDR3 DNA: TGTGCCAGCAGCCGGAAGACAGCGAACACTGAAGCTTTCTTT
D gene: TRBD1; V gene: TRBV4-1; clone size: -; J gene: TRBJ2-1; CDR3 length: 15; CDR3 protein: CASSHAGQGYNEQFF; CDR3 DNA: TGCGCCAGCAGCCACGCGGGACAGGGGTACAATGAGCAGTTCTTC
D gene: -; V gene: TRBV5-5; clone size: few; J gene: TRBJ2-7; CDR3 length: 12; CDR3 protein: CASSLPRNEQYF; CDR3 DNA: TGTGCCAGCAGCTTGCCCAGGAACGAGCAGTACTTC
D gene: TRBD1; V gene: TRBV20-1; clone size: -; J gene: TRBJ1-2; CDR3 length: 14; CDR3 protein: CSGKGRDRAYGYTF; CDR3 DNA: TGCAGTGGAAAGGGTCGGGACAGGGCCTATGGCTACACCTTC
D gene: -; V gene: TRBV19; clone size: many; J gene: TRBJ2-6; CDR3 length: 15; CDR3 protein: CASSVDLSGANVLTF; CDR3 DNA: TGTGCCAGTAGTGTGGACCTTTCTGGGGCCAACGTCCTGACTTTC
D gene: -; V gene: TRBV6-2/TRBV6-3; clone size: -; J gene: TRBJ2-5; CDR3 length: 15; CDR3 protein: CASSSAGAIQGTQYF; CDR3 DNA: TGTGCCAGCAGTTCCGCGGGGGCCATCCAAGGGACCCAGTACTTC
D gene: TRBD2; V gene: TRBV4-3; clone size: few; J gene: TRBJ2-1; CDR3 length: 18; CDR3 protein: CASSQAHPQAGIPNEQFF; CDR3 DNA: TGCGCCAGCAGCCAAGCCCACCCCCAAGCGGGGATACCCAATGAGCAGTTCTTC
D gene: -; V gene: TRBV7-9; clone size: -; J gene: TRBJ1-5; CDR3 length: 14; CDR3 protein: CASSPAGERQPQHF; CDR3 DNA: TGTGCCAGCAGCCCAGCTGGGGAGAGGCAGCCCCAGCATTTT
D gene: -; V gene: TRBV12-3/TRBV12-4; clone size: -; J gene: TRBJ1-5; CDR3 length: 14; CDR3 protein: CASSFLTVDQPQHF; CDR3 DNA: TGTGCCAGCAGTTTTCTGACAGTGGATCAGCCCCAGCATTTT
D gene: -; V gene: TRBV5-1; clone size: -; J gene: TRBJ2-2; CDR3 length: 14; CDR3 protein: CASSSQENTGELFF; CDR3 DNA: TGCGCCAGCAGCTCACAGGAGAACACCGGGGAGCTGTTTTTT
D gene: -; V gene: TRBV6-2/TRBV6-3; clone size: -; J gene: TRBJ2-5; CDR3 length: 15; CDR3 protein: CASSYSITTQETQYF; CDR3 DNA: TGTGCCAGCAGTTACTCGATCACTACCCAAGAGACCCAGTACTTC
D gene: TRBD2; V gene: TRBV7-2; clone size: once; J gene: TRBJ2-7; CDR3 length: 16; CDR3 protein: CASSLIAGRLSYEQYF; CDR3 DNA: TGTGCCAGCAGCTTAATAGCGGGGCGACTCTCCTACGAGCAGTACTTC
D gene: TRBD2; V gene: TRBV27; clone size: many; J gene: TRBJ2-1; CDR3 length: 13; CDR3 protein: CASRPLAGDEQFF; CDR3 DNA: TGTGCCAGCAGACCCCTAGCGGGGGATGAGCAGTTCTTC
D gene: -; V gene: TRBV29-1; clone size: -; J gene: TRBJ1-2; CDR3 length: 11; CDR3 protein: CSVDGYYGYTF; CDR3 DNA: TGCAGCGTAGACGGATACTATGGTTACACCTTC
D gene: TRBD1; V gene: TRBV28; clone size: once; J gene: TRBJ1-2; CDR3 length: 14; CDR3 protein: CASRGPGQVSGYTF; CDR3 DNA: TGTGCCAGCCGAGGGCCGGGACAGGTATCCGGCTACACCTTC
D gene: -; V gene: TRBV2; clone size: -; J gene: TRBJ2-3; CDR3 length: 15; CDR3 protein: CASSNEGTITDTQYF; CDR3 DNA: TGTGCCAGCAGTAACGAGGGGACGATCACAGATACGCAGTATTTT
D gene: -; V gene: TRBV12-3/TRBV12-4; clone size: few; J gene: TRBJ2-1; CDR3 length: 12; CDR3 protein: CASSLRSNEQFF; CDR3 DNA: TGTGCCAGCAGTTTGAGAAGCAATGAGCAGTTCTTC
D gene: -; V gene: TRBV6-4; clone size: -; J gene: TRBJ1-1; CDR3 length: 11; CDR3 protein: CASRFIPRAFF; CDR3 DNA: TGTGCCAGCCGCTTTATCCCACGAGCTTTCTTT
D gene: -; V gene: TRBV5-1; clone size: once; J gene: TRBJ2-5; CDR3 length: 13; CDR3 protein: CASSLFDGETQYF; CDR3 DNA: TGCGCCAGCAGCTTGTTTGATGGGGAGACCCAGTACTTC
D gene: TRBD1; V gene: TRBV6-2/TRBV6-3; clone size: -; J gene: TRBJ1-2; CDR3 length: 13; CDR3 protein: CASGDREADGYTF; CDR3 DNA: TGTGCCAGCGGGGACAGGGAAGCCGATGGCTACACCTTC
D gene: -; V gene: TRBV12-3/TRBV12-4; clone size: -; J gene: TRBJ2-7; CDR3 length: 13; CDR3 protein: CASSILPAYEQYF; CDR3 DNA: TGTGCCAGCAGTATCTTGCCTGCCTACGAGCAGTACTTC
D gene: TRBD1; V gene: TRBV10-3; clone size: once; J gene: TRBJ1-3; CDR3 length: 13; CDR3 protein: CAISGQGANTIYF; CDR3 DNA: TGTGCCATCAGTGGACAGGGGGCGAACACCATATATTTT
D gene: TRBD2; V gene: TRBV20-1; clone size: many; J gene: TRBJ2-7; CDR3 length: 13; CDR3 protein: CSAVAGRGHEQYF; CDR3 DNA: TGCAGTGCTGTAGCGGGGAGAGGACACGAGCAGTACTTC
D gene: TRBD1; V gene: TRBV11-2; clone size: -; J gene: TRBJ2-3; CDR3 length: 15; CDR3 protein: CASTIRDRGTDTQYF; CDR3 DNA: TGTGCCAGCACTATACGGGACAGGGGCACAGATACGCAGTATTTT
D gene: -; V gene: TRBV27; clone size: few; J gene: TRBJ2-7; CDR3 length: 14; CDR3 protein: CASSFGPSSYEQYF; CDR3 DNA: TGTGCCAGCAGTTTCGGGCCCAGCTCCTACGAGCAGTACTTC
D gene: -; V gene: TRBV18; clone size: -; J gene: TRBJ2-3; CDR3 length: 13; CDR3 protein: CASSPPQVRAQYF; CDR3 DNA: TGTGCCAGCTCACCACCACAGGTCAGGGCGCAGTATTTT
D gene: TRBD2; V gene: TRBV28; clone size: -; J gene: TRBJ2-1; CDR3 length: 14; CDR3 protein: CASRRGGAFNEQFF; CDR3 DNA: TGTGCCAGCAGGCGCGGGGGGGCCTTCAATGAGCAGTTCTTC
D gene: -; V gene: TRBV7-9; clone size: -; J gene: TRBJ1-4; CDR3 length: 14; CDR3 protein: CASTPDGYNEKLFF; CDR3 DNA: TGTGCCAGCACCCCGGACGGCTACAATGAAAAACTGTTTTTT
D gene: TRBD2; V gene: TRBV5-1; clone size: -; J gene: TRBJ2-5; CDR3 length: 15; CDR3 protein: CASSFGTSGEETQYF; CDR3 DNA: TGCGCCAGCAGCTTCGGGACTAGCGGGGAAGAGACCCAGTACTTC
D gene: TRBD2; V gene: TRBV9; clone size: many; J gene: TRBJ2-1; CDR3 length: 15; CDR3 protein: CASSVNGEGYNEQFF; CDR3 DNA: TGTGCCAGCAGCGTAAACGGGGAGGGATACAATGAGCAGTTCTTC
D gene: -; V gene: TRBV4-1; clone size: -; J gene: TRBJ2-3; CDR3 length: 16; CDR3 protein: CASSQVGSRSTDTQYF; CDR3 DNA: TGCGCCAGCAGCCAAGTTGGTAGCCGTAGCACAGATACGCAGTATTTT
D gene: -; V gene: TRBV24-1; clone size: -; J gene: TRBJ2-7; CDR3 length: 13; CDR3 protein: CATSLTAYNEQYF; CDR3 DNA: TGTGCCACCAGCCTGACAGCTTACAATGAGCAGTACTTC
D gene: TRBD1; V gene: TRBV29-1; clone size: -; J gene: TRBJ1-1; CDR3 length: 14; CDR3 protein: CSASPGTGNTEAFF; CDR3 DNA: TGCAGCGCAAGTCCCGGGACAGGGAACACTGAAGCTTTCTTT
D gene: -; V gene: TRBV6-1; clone size: -; J gene: TRBJ2-1; CDR3 length: 15; CDR3 protein: CASSGGAQGNNEQFF; CDR3 DNA: TGTGCCAGCAGTGGCGGTGCACAGGGAAACAATGAGCAGTTCTTC
D gene: -; V gene: TRBV12-3/TRBV12-4; clone size: -; J gene: TRBJ1-2; CDR3 length: 13; CDR3 protein: CASSDGLDYGYTF; CDR3 DNA: TGTGCCAGCAGCGACGGGTTGGACTATGGCTACACCTTC